These T cell receptor beta chains were read from a single sample in a study of blood T cell repertoires in COVID-19. Here immunoSEQ multiplex PCR was the method, and the copy in TCRdb shows in-frame clones only, minus some. The table has a few hundred thousand clones, approximately 88% seen once. The sample consisted of peripheral blood. The receptor source for this set is a man aged 40-49 years with acute or convalescent COVID-19. The CDR3 runs from the conserved cysteine through the conserved F or W. Fields, in order: J gene, D gene, clone size, V gene, CDR3 protein, CDR3 DNA. The D gene is left open where the match is weak. Size tells how often a clone was seen (once, few, many) or the class of an expanded clone, and some rows leave it out.

j_call: TRBJ1-3; d_call: .; clone_size: .; v_call: TRBV7-9; cdr3_aa: CASSETPGGQRNTIYF; cdr3_nt: TGTGCCAGCAGCGAGACTCCCGGGGGGCAAAGAAACACCATATATTTT
j_call: TRBJ1-5; d_call: .; clone_size: .; v_call: TRBV7-8; cdr3_aa: CASSLDRRNNQPQHF; cdr3_nt: TGTGCCAGCAGCTTAGACAGGAGAAACAATCAGCCCCAGCATTTT
j_call: TRBJ2-3; d_call: TRBD1; clone_size: .; v_call: TRBV7-2; cdr3_aa: CASSPGQGASTDTQYF; cdr3_nt: TGTGCCAGCAGCCCAGGACAGGGGGCCTCCACAGATACGCAGTATTTT
j_call: TRBJ1-2; d_call: TRBD1; clone_size: .; v_call: TRBV6-2/TRBV6-3; cdr3_aa: CASSRGQENYGYTF; cdr3_nt: TGTGCCAGCAGCCGAGGACAGGAGAACTATGGCTACACCTTC
j_call: TRBJ2-7; d_call: .; clone_size: .; v_call: TRBV7-6; cdr3_aa: CASSPSIGEQYF; cdr3_nt: TGTGCCAGCAGCCCCAGTATCGGGGAGCAGTACTTC
j_call: TRBJ1-3; d_call: .; clone_size: once; v_call: TRBV28; cdr3_aa: CASSPSLSGNTIYF; cdr3_nt: TGTGCCAGCAGTCCATCCCTATCTGGAAACACCATATATTTT
j_call: TRBJ2-3; d_call: TRBD2; clone_size: .; v_call: TRBV6-1; cdr3_aa: CASSEELAGSDTQYF; cdr3_nt: TGTGCCAGCAGTGAAGAACTAGCGGGTTCAGATACGCAGTATTTT
j_call: TRBJ2-7; d_call: TRBD1; clone_size: .; v_call: TRBV5-5; cdr3_aa: CASSLEKGWGQGDDEQYF; cdr3_nt: TGTGCCAGCAGCTTGGAGAAAGGGTGGGGACAGGGGGACGACGAGCAGTACTTC
j_call: TRBJ1-2; d_call: .; clone_size: .; v_call: TRBV6-5; cdr3_aa: CASSGHDRRGYTF; cdr3_nt: TGTGCCAGCAGCGGACACGATCGACGTGGCTACACCTTC
j_call: TRBJ1-4; d_call: .; clone_size: .; v_call: TRBV9; cdr3_aa: CASSVGGGGGEKLFF; cdr3_nt: TGTGCCAGCAGCGTAGGAGGAGGAGGTGGTGAAAAACTGTTTTTT
j_call: TRBJ2-2; d_call: TRBD1; clone_size: .; v_call: TRBV7-6; cdr3_aa: CASSSFFRDRVPGELFF; cdr3_nt: TGTGCCAGCAGCTCCTTTTTCCGGGACAGGGTCCCCGGGGAGCTGTTTTTT
j_call: TRBJ2-2; d_call: .; clone_size: .; v_call: TRBV5-1; cdr3_aa: CASSSTPMTNANTGELFF; cdr3_nt: TGCGCCAGCAGCTCCACCCCGATGACAAACGCGAACACCGGGGAGCTGTTTTTT
j_call: TRBJ2-1; d_call: .; clone_size: .; v_call: TRBV5-6; cdr3_aa: CASSLGGTSGPYNEQFF; cdr3_nt: TGTGCCAGCAGCCTGGGCGGGACCTCGGGGCCCTACAATGAGCAGTTCTTC
j_call: TRBJ2-7; d_call: TRBD1; clone_size: .; v_call: TRBV19; cdr3_aa: CASSIVNRGSYEQYF; cdr3_nt: TGTGCCAGTAGTATAGTTAACAGGGGCTCCTACGAGCAGTACTTC
j_call: TRBJ2-3; d_call: TRBD2; clone_size: .; v_call: TRBV29-1; cdr3_aa: CSVDGILAGGADTQYF; cdr3_nt: TGCAGCGTTGATGGTATACTAGCGGGAGGAGCAGATACGCAGTATTTT
j_call: TRBJ1-2; d_call: .; clone_size: once; v_call: TRBV28; cdr3_aa: CASIRGGGYTF; cdr3_nt: TGTGCCAGCATACGAGGGGGTGGCTACACCTTC
j_call: TRBJ2-1; d_call: .; clone_size: .; v_call: TRBV9; cdr3_aa: CASSPRSSLSYNEQFF; cdr3_nt: TGTGCCAGCAGCCCCCGGTCGAGCCTCTCCTACAATGAGCAGTTCTTC
j_call: TRBJ1-2; d_call: .; clone_size: .; v_call: TRBV5-5; cdr3_aa: CASSLVGLPGTF; cdr3_nt: TGTGCCAGCAGCTTGGTTGGCCTCCCGGGGACCTTC
j_call: TRBJ1-5; d_call: TRBD1; clone_size: .; v_call: TRBV18; cdr3_aa: CASSPTRQGSNQPQHF; cdr3_nt: TGTGCCAGCTCACCAACTAGACAGGGTAGCAATCAGCCCCAGCATTTT
j_call: TRBJ1-1; d_call: .; clone_size: few; v_call: TRBV29-1; cdr3_aa: CSVVRTQNTEAFF; cdr3_nt: TGCAGCGTTGTCAGGACACAGAACACTGAAGCTTTCTTT
j_call: TRBJ1-5; d_call: .; clone_size: .; v_call: TRBV27; cdr3_aa: CASSSGQANSNQPQHF; cdr3_nt: TGTGCCAGCTCAAGCGGGCAGGCTAATAGCAATCAGCCCCAGCATTTT
j_call: TRBJ2-7; d_call: TRBD2; clone_size: once; v_call: TRBV9; cdr3_aa: CASSASGSPTREQYF; cdr3_nt: TGTGCCAGCAGCGCTAGCGGGAGCCCAACTAGAGAGCAGTACTTC
j_call: TRBJ1-1; d_call: TRBD1; clone_size: .; v_call: TRBV12-5; cdr3_aa: CASGRGGADTEAFF; cdr3_nt: TGTGCTAGTGGGCGAGGGGGCGCCGACACTGAAGCTTTCTTT
j_call: TRBJ1-2; d_call: TRBD1; clone_size: .; v_call: TRBV5-5; cdr3_aa: CASSPQGATRGGYTF; cdr3_nt: TGTGCCAGCAGCCCCCAGGGGGCGACTCGGGGCGGCTACACCTTC
j_call: TRBJ1-6; d_call: .; clone_size: .; v_call: TRBV6-4; cdr3_aa: CASSDTSGSPLHF; cdr3_nt: TGTGCCAGCAGTGACACATCAGGTTCACCCCTCCACTTT
j_call: TRBJ2-1; d_call: .; clone_size: .; v_call: TRBV6-4; cdr3_aa: CASSDGSVGNEQFF; cdr3_nt: TGTGCCAGCAGTGACGGGAGTGTCGGCAATGAGCAGTTCTTC
j_call: TRBJ1-6; d_call: TRBD1; clone_size: .; v_call: TRBV5-1; cdr3_aa: CASSSGTAQNSPLHF; cdr3_nt: TGCGCCAGCAGCTCCGGGACAGCCCAAAATTCACCCCTCCACTTT
j_call: TRBJ1-6; d_call: .; clone_size: .; v_call: TRBV7-8; cdr3_aa: CASSLGPIHSPLHF; cdr3_nt: TGTGCCAGCAGCTTAGGGCCAATTCATTCACCCCTCCACTTT
j_call: TRBJ1-2; d_call: TRBD1; clone_size: .; v_call: TRBV13; cdr3_aa: CASSLGTGGGYTF; cdr3_nt: TGTGCCAGCAGCTTAGGGACAGGGGGCGGCTACACCTTC
j_call: TRBJ1-2; d_call: TRBD1; clone_size: .; v_call: TRBV2; cdr3_aa: CASSTSPPDRGYGYTF; cdr3_nt: TGTGCCAGCAGCACGAGTCCACCGGACAGGGGCTATGGCTACACCTTC
j_call: TRBJ2-1; d_call: TRBD2; clone_size: few; v_call: TRBV27; cdr3_aa: CASSLSTSLPANEQFF; cdr3_nt: TGTGCCAGCAGTTTATCGACTAGCCTTCCCGCGAATGAGCAGTTCTTC
j_call: TRBJ2-3; d_call: TRBD2; clone_size: .; v_call: TRBV19; cdr3_aa: CANLLAGASTDTQYF; cdr3_nt: TGTGCCAACTTACTAGCGGGGGCAAGCACAGATACGCAGTATTTT
j_call: TRBJ2-2; d_call: .; clone_size: once; v_call: TRBV29-1; cdr3_aa: CSSHAPGKNTGELFF; cdr3_nt: TGCAGCTCCCACGCGCCGGGGAAGAACACCGGGGAGCTGTTTTTT
j_call: TRBJ2-7; d_call: TRBD1; clone_size: .; v_call: TRBV5-1; cdr3_aa: CASSLPGTVSYEQYF; cdr3_nt: TGCGCCAGCAGCTTGCCAGGGACAGTTTCCTACGAGCAGTACTTC
j_call: TRBJ1-4; d_call: .; clone_size: .; v_call: TRBV29-1; cdr3_aa: CSVAGGSVEKLFF; cdr3_nt: TGCAGCGTTGCGGGGGGCAGTGTCGAAAAACTGTTTTTT
j_call: TRBJ2-3; d_call: .; clone_size: .; v_call: TRBV11-2; cdr3_aa: CASSLYGRGTDTQYF; cdr3_nt: TGTGCCAGCAGCTTATATGGCAGGGGCACAGATACGCAGTATTTT
j_call: TRBJ2-2; d_call: TRBD1; clone_size: .; v_call: TRBV28; cdr3_aa: CASQPGGRDRATGELFF; cdr3_nt: TGTGCCAGCCAACCGGGGGGACGGGACAGGGCCACCGGGGAGCTGTTTTTT
j_call: TRBJ1-1; d_call: .; clone_size: .; v_call: TRBV11-2; cdr3_aa: CASSFLGWGPNTEAFF; cdr3_nt: TGTGCCAGCAGCTTTTTAGGATGGGGCCCGAACACTGAAGCTTTCTTT